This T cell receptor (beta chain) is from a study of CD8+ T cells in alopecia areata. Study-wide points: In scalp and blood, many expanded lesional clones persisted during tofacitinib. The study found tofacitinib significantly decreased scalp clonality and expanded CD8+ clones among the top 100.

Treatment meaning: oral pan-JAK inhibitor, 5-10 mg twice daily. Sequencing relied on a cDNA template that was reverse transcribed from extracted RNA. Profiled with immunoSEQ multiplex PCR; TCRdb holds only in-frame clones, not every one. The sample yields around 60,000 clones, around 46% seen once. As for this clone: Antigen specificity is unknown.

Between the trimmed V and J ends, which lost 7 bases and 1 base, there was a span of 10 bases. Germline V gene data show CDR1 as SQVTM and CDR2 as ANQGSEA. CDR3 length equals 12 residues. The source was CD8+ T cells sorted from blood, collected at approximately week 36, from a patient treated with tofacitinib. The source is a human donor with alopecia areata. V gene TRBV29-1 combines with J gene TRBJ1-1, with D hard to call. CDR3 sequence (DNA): TGCAGCGCGGACGGGAGGAACACTGAAGCTTTCTTT. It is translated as CSADGRNTEAFF.